This TCR beta chain was sequenced for a study of blood T cell repertoires in COVID-19. Study context: PBMCs, B-cell-depleted T cells, or T cells provided the cDNA or gDNA that made up the material.

V was trimmed by 6 bases and J by 0 bases, leaving 9 bases between them. The CDR3 sequence is 13 residues long. The germline CDR1 and CDR2 sequences are SQVTM and ANQGSEA. In the study's own analysis: Estimation of nucleated cell counts was performed using reference gene primer amplification. Clones were read by immunoSEQ multiplex PCR, and TCRdb kept only the in-frame ones, dropping some. For V, J and clone size, that table is used; D and trimming come from the DNA. The sample shows 75,000 or so clones, roughly 80% of them seen only once. The chain links TRBV29-1 to TRBJ1-3; D perhaps matches TRBD1 (6 bases). Sequenced input: peripheral blood. This receptor was obtained from a woman in her 70s with acute or convalescent COVID-19. The CDR3 DNA sequence: TGCAGCGTACCGGACAGCTCTGGAAACACCATATATTTT. Residues: CSVPDSSGNTIYF.